This is a list of T cell receptor beta chains from one sample in a study of blood T cells in healthy people across ages. Via MiXCR, TCRdb re-called the 5' RACE reads, giving one row per CDR3 protein. The table records about 1.4 million distinct CDR3 sequences, around 55% of them present only once. The sample comprised blood. All receptors derive from a man between 18 and 29 years old in good health. CDR3s include the opening cysteine and the closing phenylalanine or tryptophan. The D gene is left open where the match is weak. Expanded clones get a size class; other rows say once, few or many, or leave the size out.

abundance	v_gene	j_gene	d_gene	CDR3nt	CDR3aa
few	TRBV27	TRBJ2-5	.	TGTGCCAGCAGTTTTTGGGCCGGGGAGACCCAGTACTTC	CASSFWAGETQYF
few	TRBV29-1	TRBJ1-5	.	TGCAGCGTCGGTGAGCAGCCCCAGCATTTT	CSVGEQPQHF
few	TRBV3-1	TRBJ2-1	TRBD1	TGTGCCAGCAGCCAGACAGGGGAGCCTTTGATAGGGCAGTTCTTC	CASSQTGEPLIGQFF
.	TRBV20-1	TRBJ2-1	TRBD1	TGCAGTGCTCCATACCACCAGGGGGTAAATGAGCAGTTCTTC	CSAPYHQGVNEQFF
.	TRBV27	TRBJ2-7	.	TGTGCCAGCAGTTCTACCCGCCGGGACGGCGCCTACGAGCAGTACTTC	CASSSTRRDGAYEQYF
.	TRBV20-1	TRBJ2-7	.	TGCAGTGCTAGTGAGGACAGTACCTACGAGCAGTACTTC	CSASEDSTYEQYF
.	TRBV2	TRBJ1-2	TRBD1	TGTGCCAGCAGTCGGACAGGCTCTCTTTATGGCTACACCTTC	CASSRTGSLYGYTF
.	TRBV6-2/TRBV6-3	TRBJ2-7	.	TGTGCCAGCGACCGGGACCCCGTGTCCTACGAGCAGTACTTC	CASDRDPVSYEQYF
few	TRBV6-6	TRBJ2-3	.	TGTGCCAGCAGTTACCTTCCTGGTACGCAGTATTTT	CASSYLPGTQYF
.	TRBV29-1	TRBJ1-3	.	TGCAGCGTTGGGAGTGAGGGAAGAGGGGTCTCTGGAAACACCATATATTTT	CSVGSEGRGVSGNTIYF
.	TRBV10-2	TRBJ2-7	.	TGCGCCAGCCAACCTTCGGCGTACGAGCAGTACTTC	CASQPSAYEQYF
.	TRBV7-4	TRBJ1-1	TRBD1	TGTGCCAGCAGTTCAAGTCCGGGACAGGGTAACACTGAAGCTTTCTTT	CASSSSPGQGNTEAFF
.	TRBV9	TRBJ2-3	.	TGTGCCAGCAGCCCAGACGGTTATGCGCAGTATTTT	CASSPDGYAQYF
.	TRBV4-1	TRBJ2-7	.	TGCGCCAGCAGCCAAGATTGGGGGGCCGACGGGCAGTACTTC	CASSQDWGADGQYF
.	TRBV7-2	TRBJ2-3	TRBD2	TGTGCCAGCAGCTTAAGGACTAGCGGGAGGGATACGCAGTATTTT	CASSLRTSGRDTQYF
few	TRBV28	TRBJ1-1	TRBD1	TGTGCCAGCAGTACCCGACAGGGAGGGCGCACTGAAGCTTTCTTT	CASSTRQGGRTEAFF
few	TRBV29-1	TRBJ2-1	.	TGCAGCGTTGAGGTACCGGGACGGGCCTACAATGAGCAGTTCTTC	CSVEVPGRAYNEQFF
.	TRBV7-9	TRBJ1-1	.	TGTGCCAGCAGCCCCCCGAGGGGGGGCGGCGTAGCTTTCTTT	CASSPPRGGGVAFF
.	TRBV24-1	TRBJ2-3	.	TGTGCCACCTCGGAAGGCAGCTTGACAGATACGCAGTATTTT	CATSEGSLTDTQYF
.	TRBV28	TRBJ2-1	TRBD1	TGTGCCAGCAGTTTAGTGGGACAGGTTTTCAATGAGCAGTTCTTC	CASSLVGQVFNEQFF
.	TRBV20-1	TRBJ2-7	.	TGCAGTGCTCCAAGCGCAGGCCGAGGGGACGAGCAGTACTTC	CSAPSAGRGDEQYF
few	TRBV5-6	TRBJ2-1	.	TGTGCCAGCAGCTCCCCCCCGGACCCGAGCTCCTACAATGAGCAGTTCTTC	CASSSPPDPSSYNEQFF
few	TRBV6-1	TRBJ2-2	.	TGTGCCAGCAAAGCGTCCGAAGAGACCGGGGAGCTGTTTTTT	CASKASEETGELFF
.	TRBV12-3/TRBV12-4	TRBJ2-4	.	TGTGCCAGCAGTTTAGAGGGCGTCAAAAACATTCAGTACTTC	CASSLEGVKNIQYF
.	TRBV29-1	TRBJ2-7	.	TGCAGCGTTGAAGGAGGGGGGGGAGGAACCTACGAGCAGTACTTC	CSVEGGGGGTYEQYF
.	TRBV7-2	TRBJ2-7	.	TGTGCCAGCAGCTTATCCCCACGTGGCGAGCAGTACTTC	CASSLSPRGEQYF
.	TRBV5-1	TRBJ2-5	.	TGCGCCAGCAGCTTGCAGGCCGCACGCATTTTGGAGACCCAGTACTTC	CASSLQAARILETQYF
.	TRBV29-1	TRBJ2-2	TRBD2	TGCAGCGTAATTAGCGGGGGGGTGACCGGGGAGCTGTTTTTT	CSVISGGVTGELFF
.	TRBV25-1	TRBJ2-1	TRBD1	TGTGCCAGCAGTGAACCAACAGGGGGCTGGGACAATGAGCAGTTCTTC	CASSEPTGGWDNEQFF
.	TRBV28	TRBJ2-7	.	TGTGCCAGCAGTTCGACGGGCAGGGAGCAGTACTTC	CASSSTGREQYF
.	TRBV4-2	TRBJ1-6	.	TGTGCCAGCAGCCAAGAACGGGCCACAGGTTCACCCCTCCACTTT	CASSQERATGSPLHF
.	TRBV5-5	TRBJ2-1	TRBD1	TGTGCCAGCAGCTCGCAGGGGGCGAGAATCGATGAGCAGTTCTTC	CASSSQGARIDEQFF
.	TRBV6-5	TRBJ1-2	.	TGTGCCAGCAGTTACTTGGGGCCGGATGGCTACACCTTC	CASSYLGPDGYTF
.	TRBV28	TRBJ1-5	.	TGTGCCAGCTGTCCGGGACTGGGTAGCAATCAGCCCCAGCATTTT	CASCPGLGSNQPQHF
few	TRBV11-2	TRBJ1-1	.	TGTGCCAGCAGCTTAGATCGGGGACAACTGAACACTGAAGCTTTCTTT	CASSLDRGQLNTEAFF
.	TRBV6-5	TRBJ1-5	.	TGTGCCAGCAGGTCCCGGTCGGGAGGGCAGCCCCAGCATTTT	CASRSRSGGQPQHF
.	TRBV3-1	TRBJ2-7	.	TGTGCCAGCAGCCTAAGAGCTGGGTTCTACGAGCAGTACTTC	CASSLRAGFYEQYF
.	TRBV6-1	TRBJ2-7	.	TGTGCCAGCAGTGAACCAACTACCTCCTACGAGCAGTACTTC	CASSEPTTSYEQYF
.	TRBV20-1	TRBJ1-1	.	TGCAGTGCCGAAGGGCCGGCGAGGGGGAACACTGAAGCTTTCTTT	CSAEGPARGNTEAFF
few	TRBV7-2	TRBJ2-3	.	TGTGCCAGCAAGAGGGTCACAGATACGCAGTATTTT	CASKRVTDTQYF
.	TRBV7-9	TRBJ2-4	.	TGTGCCAGCAGCTCCACAGTCCAAGGGGTCCAAAACATTCAGTACTTC	CASSSTVQGVQNIQYF
few	TRBV14	TRBJ2-1	.	TGTGCCAGCAGCCACGGGACTGAGCAGTTCTTC	CASSHGTEQFF
.	TRBV20-1	TRBJ1-1	.	TGCAGTGCTCTGCATCAGGGGAACACTGAAGCTTTCTTT	CSALHQGNTEAFF
once	TRBV9	TRBJ2-5	.	TGTGCCAGCAGCGTAGGAGGGGAACTCCAAGAGACCCAGTACTTC	CASSVGGELQETQYF
.	TRBV19	TRBJ2-7	.	TGTGCCAGTAGCACCCGAAAGACTAGTTCCTACGAGCAGTACTTC	CASSTRKTSSYEQYF
.	TRBV28	TRBJ2-5	.	TGTGCCAGCAGTTTATCTAGCGCTGAGGAGACCCAGTACTTC	CASSLSSAEETQYF
.	TRBV10-3	TRBJ2-7	TRBD1	TGTGCCATCAAAGGACAGGGTCCCTACGAGCAGTACTTC	CAIKGQGPYEQYF
few	TRBV9	TRBJ2-6	.	TGTGCCAGCAGCTTGGACGGCAGCCGCTCTGGGGCCAACGTCCTGACTTTC	CASSLDGSRSGANVLTF